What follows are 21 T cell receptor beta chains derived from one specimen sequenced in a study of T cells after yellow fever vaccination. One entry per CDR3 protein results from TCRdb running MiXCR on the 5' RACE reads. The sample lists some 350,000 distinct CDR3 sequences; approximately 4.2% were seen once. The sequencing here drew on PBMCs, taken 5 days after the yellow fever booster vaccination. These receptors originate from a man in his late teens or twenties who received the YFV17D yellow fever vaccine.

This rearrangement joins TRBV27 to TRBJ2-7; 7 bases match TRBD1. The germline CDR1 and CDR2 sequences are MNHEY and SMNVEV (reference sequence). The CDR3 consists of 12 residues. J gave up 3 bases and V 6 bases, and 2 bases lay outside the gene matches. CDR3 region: CASRGQYYEQYF. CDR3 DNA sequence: TGTGCCAGCAGGGGACAGTACTACGAGCAGTACTTC.

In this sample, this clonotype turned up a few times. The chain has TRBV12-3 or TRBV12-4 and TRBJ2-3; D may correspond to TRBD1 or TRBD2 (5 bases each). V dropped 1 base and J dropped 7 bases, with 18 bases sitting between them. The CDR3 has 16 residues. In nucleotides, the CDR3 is TGTGCCAGCAGTTTAGTTCAGGGTTGGTCGGGGAATACGCAGTATTTT. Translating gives CASSLVQGWSGNTQYF.

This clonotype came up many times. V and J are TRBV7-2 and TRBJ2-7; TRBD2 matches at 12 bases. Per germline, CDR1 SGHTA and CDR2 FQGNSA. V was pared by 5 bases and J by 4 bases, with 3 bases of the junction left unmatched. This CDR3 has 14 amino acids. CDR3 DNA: TGTGCCAGCAGCACTAGCGGGGGGCTTTACGAGCAGTACTTC. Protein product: CASSTSGGLYEQYF.

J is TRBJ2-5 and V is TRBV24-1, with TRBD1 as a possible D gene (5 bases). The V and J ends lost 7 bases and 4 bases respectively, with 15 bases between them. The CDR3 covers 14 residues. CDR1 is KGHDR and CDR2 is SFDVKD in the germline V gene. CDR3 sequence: CATSDRDLRETQYF. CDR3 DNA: TGTGCCACCAGCGACAGAGACCTACGAGAGACCCAGTACTTC.

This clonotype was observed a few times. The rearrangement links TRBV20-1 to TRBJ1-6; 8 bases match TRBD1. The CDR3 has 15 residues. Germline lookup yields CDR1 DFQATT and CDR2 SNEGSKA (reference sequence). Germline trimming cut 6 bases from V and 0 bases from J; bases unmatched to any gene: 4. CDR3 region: CSARDRSSYNSPLHF. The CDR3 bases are TGCAGTGCGCGGGACAGGAGCTCCTATAATTCACCCCTCCACTTT.

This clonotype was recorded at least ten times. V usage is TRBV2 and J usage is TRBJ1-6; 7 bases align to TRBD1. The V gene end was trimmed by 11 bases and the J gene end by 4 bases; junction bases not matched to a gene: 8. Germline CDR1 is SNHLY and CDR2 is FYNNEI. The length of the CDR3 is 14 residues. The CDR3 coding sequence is TGTGCCGCAGCCTACAGGGGTTATAATTCACCCCTCCACTTT. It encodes CAAAYRGYNSPLHF.

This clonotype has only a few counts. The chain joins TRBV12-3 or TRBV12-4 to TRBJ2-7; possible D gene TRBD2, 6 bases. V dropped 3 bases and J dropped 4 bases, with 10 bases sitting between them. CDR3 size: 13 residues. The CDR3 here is CASSFGGRYEQYF. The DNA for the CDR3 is TGTGCCAGCAGTTTTGGAGGGCGGTACGAGCAGTACTTC.

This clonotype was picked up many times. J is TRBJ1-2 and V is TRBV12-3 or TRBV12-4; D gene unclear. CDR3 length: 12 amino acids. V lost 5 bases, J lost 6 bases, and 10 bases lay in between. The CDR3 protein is CASSRTRDGYTF. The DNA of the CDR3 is TGTGCCAGCAGTCGGACCCGGGATGGCTACACCTTC.

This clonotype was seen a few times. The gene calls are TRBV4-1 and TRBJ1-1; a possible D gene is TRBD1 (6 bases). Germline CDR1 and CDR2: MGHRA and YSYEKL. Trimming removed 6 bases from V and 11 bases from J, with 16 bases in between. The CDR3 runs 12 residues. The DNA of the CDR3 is TGCGCCAGCAGTAAGATACAGGGAGCCGCTTTCTTT. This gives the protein CASSKIQGAAFF.

The CDR3 DNA follows: TGTGCCAGCAAGGAGCGGGGGGCCACAGATACGCAGTATTTT. Its translation: CASKERGATDTQYF. This sequence joins TRBV12-3 or TRBV12-4 and TRBJ2-3, with 9 positions matching TRBD2. With V trimmed by 7 bases and J by 2 bases, 4 bases remained unmatched. The CDR3 length is 14 residues.

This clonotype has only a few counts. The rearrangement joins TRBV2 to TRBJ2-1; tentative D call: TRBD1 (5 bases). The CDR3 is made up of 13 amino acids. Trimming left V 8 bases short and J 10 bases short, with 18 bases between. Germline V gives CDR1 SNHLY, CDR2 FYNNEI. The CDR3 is CASGVTNPGEQFF. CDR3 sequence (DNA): TGTGCCAGCGGAGTGACAAACCCAGGGGAGCAGTTCTTC.

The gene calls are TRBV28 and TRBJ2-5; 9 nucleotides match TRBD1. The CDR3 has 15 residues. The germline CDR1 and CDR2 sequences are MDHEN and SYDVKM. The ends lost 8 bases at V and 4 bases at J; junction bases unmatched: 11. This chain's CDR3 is CASLAPTGGGETQYF. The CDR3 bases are TGTGCCAGCCTAGCACCAACAGGGGGCGGAGAGACCCAGTACTTC.

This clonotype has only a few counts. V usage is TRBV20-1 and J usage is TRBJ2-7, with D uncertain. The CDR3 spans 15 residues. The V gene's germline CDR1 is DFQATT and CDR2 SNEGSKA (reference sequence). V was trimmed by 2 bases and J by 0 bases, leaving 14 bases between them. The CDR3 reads CSARSRPSNSYEQYF. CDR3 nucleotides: TGCAGTGCTAGATCCAGGCCCTCCAACTCCTACGAGCAGTACTTC.

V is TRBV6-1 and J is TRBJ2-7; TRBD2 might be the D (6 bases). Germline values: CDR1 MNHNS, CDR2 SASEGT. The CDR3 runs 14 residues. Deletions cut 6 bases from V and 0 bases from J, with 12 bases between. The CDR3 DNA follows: TGTGCCAGCAGGAGGGGACTGAGCTCCTACGAGCAGTACTTC. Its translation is CASRRGLSSYEQYF.

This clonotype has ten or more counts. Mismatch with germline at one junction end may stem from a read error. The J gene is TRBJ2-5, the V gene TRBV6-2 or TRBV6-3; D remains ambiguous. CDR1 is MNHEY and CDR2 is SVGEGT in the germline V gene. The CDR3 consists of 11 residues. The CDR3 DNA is TGTGCCAGCAGTTACTCTAGGACGGTGGACTTC. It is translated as CASSYSRTVDF.

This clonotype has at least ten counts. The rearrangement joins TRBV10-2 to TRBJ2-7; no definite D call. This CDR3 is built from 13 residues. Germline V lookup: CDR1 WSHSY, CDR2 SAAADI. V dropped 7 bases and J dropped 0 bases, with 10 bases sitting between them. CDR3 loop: CASKTVRSYEQYF. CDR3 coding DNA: TGCGCCAGCAAGACCGTCCGCTCCTACGAGCAGTACTTC.

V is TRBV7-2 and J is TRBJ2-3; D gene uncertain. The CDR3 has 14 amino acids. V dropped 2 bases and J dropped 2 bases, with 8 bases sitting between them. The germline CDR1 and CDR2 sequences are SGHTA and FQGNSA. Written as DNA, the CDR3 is TGTGCCAGCAGCTTATTGTACCTCACAGATACGCAGTATTTT. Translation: CASSLLYLTDTQYF.

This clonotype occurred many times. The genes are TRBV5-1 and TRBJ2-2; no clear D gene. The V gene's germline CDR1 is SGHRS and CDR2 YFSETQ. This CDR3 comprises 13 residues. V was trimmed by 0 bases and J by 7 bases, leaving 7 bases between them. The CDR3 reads CASSLAASGELFF. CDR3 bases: TGCGCCAGCAGCTTGGCCGCCAGCGGGGAGCTGTTTTTT.

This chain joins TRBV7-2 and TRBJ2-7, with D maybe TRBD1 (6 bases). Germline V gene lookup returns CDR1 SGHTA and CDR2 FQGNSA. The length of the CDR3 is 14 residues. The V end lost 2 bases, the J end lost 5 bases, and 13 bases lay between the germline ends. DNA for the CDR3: TGTGCCAGCAGCTTAACAGGGACGGGGAACGAGCAGTACGTC. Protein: CASSLTGTGNEQYV.

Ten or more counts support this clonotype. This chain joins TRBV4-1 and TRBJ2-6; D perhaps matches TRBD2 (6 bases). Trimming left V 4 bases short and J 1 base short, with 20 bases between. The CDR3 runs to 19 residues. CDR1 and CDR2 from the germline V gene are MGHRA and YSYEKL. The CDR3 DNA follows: TGCGCCAGCAGCCTTGAGCGGGCGCAGGGTAAATCTGGGGCCAACGTCCTGACTTTC. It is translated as CASSLERAQGKSGANVLTF.

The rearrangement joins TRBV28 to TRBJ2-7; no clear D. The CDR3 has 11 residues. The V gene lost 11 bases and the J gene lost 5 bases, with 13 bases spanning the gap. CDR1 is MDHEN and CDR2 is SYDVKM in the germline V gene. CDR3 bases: TGTGCCGGGCCCTGGGGTGACGAGCAGTACGTC. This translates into CAGPWGDEQYV.